The 10 T cell receptor beta chains below come from one sample, sequenced in a study of blood T cell repertoires in COVID-19. The assay was immunoSEQ multiplex PCR, and TCRdb's table has in-frame clones only and misses some. The repertoire holds around 200,000 clones, with approximately 92% as singletons. Sequencing was carried out using PBMCs or T cells enriched from blood (not recorded which). All receptors derive from a woman aged 40 to 49 with acute COVID-19.

The V and J genes are TRBV2 and TRBJ1-4; D is unclear. Germline CDR1 SNHLY, CDR2 FYNNEI. Between the trimmed V and J ends, which lost 7 bases and 0 bases, there was a span of 6 bases. This CDR3 is built from 13 residues. CDR3 residues: CASNSATNEKLFF. The CDR3 DNA reads as TGTGCCAGCAACAGTGCAACTAATGAAAAACTGTTTTTT.

This clone was seen a single time. The gene calls are TRBV27 and TRBJ2-7, with 9 bases identical to TRBD1. The J segment lost 7 bases and the V segment lost 4 bases, leaving 5 bases of the junction unmatched. The CDR3 extends over 13 amino acids. Germline CDR1 and CDR2: MNHEY and SMNVEV (reference sequence). The CDR3 sequence: CASSSYRGQEQYF. CDR3 sequence (DNA): TGTGCCAGCAGTTCGTACAGGGGGCAGGAGCAGTACTTC.

The chain combines TRBV28 with TRBJ1-4; D unresolved. V lost 2 bases to trimming and J lost 5 bases, with 6 bases between them. The CDR3 is 13 amino acids. Germline V gene data show CDR1 as MDHEN and CDR2 as SYDVKM. CDR3 coding DNA: TGTGCCAGCAGTTTACTCAGGAATGAAAAACTGTTTTTT. Its translation: CASSLLRNEKLFF.

V gene TRBV4-3 combines with J gene TRBJ1-6, with D possibly matching TRBD1 (6 bases). CDR3 length: 16 amino acids. V was clipped by 3 bases and J by 7 bases, with 16 bases between them. Germline V gene lookup returns CDR1 LGHNA and CDR2 YSLEER. CDR3 in DNA: TGCGCCAGCAGCCACGGGAAGGGGGGGCGGAATTCACCCCTCCACTTT. It specifies CASSHGKGGRNSPLHF.

The chain links TRBV7-2 to TRBJ1-1; D is undetermined. The CDR3 runs to 13 residues. Germline values: CDR1 SGHTA, CDR2 FQGNSA. Trimming took 1 base from V and 7 from J, leaving 10 bases between them. CDR3 sequence (DNA): TGTGCCAGCAGCTTAGGAGGCTACTTTGAAGCTTTCTTT. Translation: CASSLGGYFEAFF. Full variable domain (missing parts from reference TRBV7-2 and TRBJ1-1): GAGVSQSPSNKVTEKGKDVELRCDPISGHTALYWYRQSLGQGLEFLIYFQGNSAPDKSGLPSDRFSAERTGGSVSTLTIQRTQQEDSAVYLCASSLGGYFEAFFGQGTRLTVV.

The genes are TRBV7-2 and TRBJ2-7; 12 bases match TRBD2. Germline CDR1 is SGHTA and CDR2 is FQGNSA. CDR3 length equals 17 residues. Trimming took 0 bases from V and 0 from J; bases not matched to a gene: 3. The CDR3 region is CASSLARTSGASYEQYF. Written as DNA, the CDR3 is TGTGCCAGCAGCTTAGCGAGGACTAGCGGGGCCTCCTACGAGCAGTACTTC.

The V and J genes are TRBV19 and TRBJ2-6; 7 positions match TRBD2. The ends lost 3 bases at V and 2 bases at J; junction bases unmatched: 1. The CDR3 sequence is 15 residues long. The V gene's germline CDR1 is LNHDA and CDR2 SQIVND (reference sequence). The CDR3 loop reads CASSMGGTGANVLTF. The CDR3, as DNA: TGTGCCAGTAGTATGGGAGGGACTGGGGCCAACGTCCTGACTTTC.

J is TRBJ1-5 and V is TRBV7-2; 10 positions match TRBD1. CDR1 SGHTA and CDR2 FQGNSA come from the germline V gene. Trimming took 5 bases from V and 6 from J; bases not matched to a gene: 7. The CDR3 has 15 residues. CDR3 nucleotides: TGTGCCAGCAGCCCCCAGGGACAGGGGAGTCAGCCCCAGCATTTT. Its protein is CASSPQGQGSQPQHF.

The chain couples TRBV4-3 to TRBJ1-1; tentative D call: TRBD1 (5 bases). Per the germline V gene, CDR1 is LGHNA and CDR2 is YSLEER. V was pared by 3 bases and J by 10 bases, with 12 bases between. This CDR3 has 12 amino acids. CDR3 protein: CASSHGGQGAFF. The CDR3 coding sequence is TGCGCCAGCAGCCATGGTGGACAAGGAGCTTTCTTT.

The chain joins TRBV7-3 to TRBJ2-5; 11 bases agree with TRBD2. V lost 5 bases and J lost 5; bases outside the gene matches: 7. In germline, CDR1 is SGHTA, CDR2 FQGTGA. The CDR3 covers 15 residues. The CDR3 bases are TGTGCCAGCAGCCCCTCTAGCGGGGGGTGGGAGACCCAGTACTTC. Translating it yields CASSPSSGGWETQYF.